The present T cell receptor beta chain was sequenced within a study of OX40 agonist ivuxolimab in advanced cancers. Points from the study as a whole: At doses 0.1 to 3.0 mg/kg, CD4+ and CD8+ clones expanded.

Trimming left V 1 base short and J 5 bases short, with 11 bases between. The CDR3 spans 14 residues. Sequenced by immunoSEQ multiplex PCR; TCRdb stores in-frame clones only, minus some. The data hold around 50,000 clones, with around nine tenths observed a single time. Details on this clone: Its cognate antigen is unknown.

This material consisted of CD4+ or CD8+ T cells sorted from blood, taken in a trial of the OX40 agonist ivuxolimab. This TCR derives from an adult with an advanced solid tumor such as melanoma, head and neck, liver or kidney cancer. The gene calls are TRBV23-1 and TRBJ1-1; D perhaps matches TRBD1 (6 bases). TRBV23-1 is an open reading frame, and its role is uncertain. DNA of the CDR3: TGCGCCAGCAGTCAATGGGGGCTTGGGACTGAAGCTTTCTTT. It specifies CASSQWGLGTEAFF.